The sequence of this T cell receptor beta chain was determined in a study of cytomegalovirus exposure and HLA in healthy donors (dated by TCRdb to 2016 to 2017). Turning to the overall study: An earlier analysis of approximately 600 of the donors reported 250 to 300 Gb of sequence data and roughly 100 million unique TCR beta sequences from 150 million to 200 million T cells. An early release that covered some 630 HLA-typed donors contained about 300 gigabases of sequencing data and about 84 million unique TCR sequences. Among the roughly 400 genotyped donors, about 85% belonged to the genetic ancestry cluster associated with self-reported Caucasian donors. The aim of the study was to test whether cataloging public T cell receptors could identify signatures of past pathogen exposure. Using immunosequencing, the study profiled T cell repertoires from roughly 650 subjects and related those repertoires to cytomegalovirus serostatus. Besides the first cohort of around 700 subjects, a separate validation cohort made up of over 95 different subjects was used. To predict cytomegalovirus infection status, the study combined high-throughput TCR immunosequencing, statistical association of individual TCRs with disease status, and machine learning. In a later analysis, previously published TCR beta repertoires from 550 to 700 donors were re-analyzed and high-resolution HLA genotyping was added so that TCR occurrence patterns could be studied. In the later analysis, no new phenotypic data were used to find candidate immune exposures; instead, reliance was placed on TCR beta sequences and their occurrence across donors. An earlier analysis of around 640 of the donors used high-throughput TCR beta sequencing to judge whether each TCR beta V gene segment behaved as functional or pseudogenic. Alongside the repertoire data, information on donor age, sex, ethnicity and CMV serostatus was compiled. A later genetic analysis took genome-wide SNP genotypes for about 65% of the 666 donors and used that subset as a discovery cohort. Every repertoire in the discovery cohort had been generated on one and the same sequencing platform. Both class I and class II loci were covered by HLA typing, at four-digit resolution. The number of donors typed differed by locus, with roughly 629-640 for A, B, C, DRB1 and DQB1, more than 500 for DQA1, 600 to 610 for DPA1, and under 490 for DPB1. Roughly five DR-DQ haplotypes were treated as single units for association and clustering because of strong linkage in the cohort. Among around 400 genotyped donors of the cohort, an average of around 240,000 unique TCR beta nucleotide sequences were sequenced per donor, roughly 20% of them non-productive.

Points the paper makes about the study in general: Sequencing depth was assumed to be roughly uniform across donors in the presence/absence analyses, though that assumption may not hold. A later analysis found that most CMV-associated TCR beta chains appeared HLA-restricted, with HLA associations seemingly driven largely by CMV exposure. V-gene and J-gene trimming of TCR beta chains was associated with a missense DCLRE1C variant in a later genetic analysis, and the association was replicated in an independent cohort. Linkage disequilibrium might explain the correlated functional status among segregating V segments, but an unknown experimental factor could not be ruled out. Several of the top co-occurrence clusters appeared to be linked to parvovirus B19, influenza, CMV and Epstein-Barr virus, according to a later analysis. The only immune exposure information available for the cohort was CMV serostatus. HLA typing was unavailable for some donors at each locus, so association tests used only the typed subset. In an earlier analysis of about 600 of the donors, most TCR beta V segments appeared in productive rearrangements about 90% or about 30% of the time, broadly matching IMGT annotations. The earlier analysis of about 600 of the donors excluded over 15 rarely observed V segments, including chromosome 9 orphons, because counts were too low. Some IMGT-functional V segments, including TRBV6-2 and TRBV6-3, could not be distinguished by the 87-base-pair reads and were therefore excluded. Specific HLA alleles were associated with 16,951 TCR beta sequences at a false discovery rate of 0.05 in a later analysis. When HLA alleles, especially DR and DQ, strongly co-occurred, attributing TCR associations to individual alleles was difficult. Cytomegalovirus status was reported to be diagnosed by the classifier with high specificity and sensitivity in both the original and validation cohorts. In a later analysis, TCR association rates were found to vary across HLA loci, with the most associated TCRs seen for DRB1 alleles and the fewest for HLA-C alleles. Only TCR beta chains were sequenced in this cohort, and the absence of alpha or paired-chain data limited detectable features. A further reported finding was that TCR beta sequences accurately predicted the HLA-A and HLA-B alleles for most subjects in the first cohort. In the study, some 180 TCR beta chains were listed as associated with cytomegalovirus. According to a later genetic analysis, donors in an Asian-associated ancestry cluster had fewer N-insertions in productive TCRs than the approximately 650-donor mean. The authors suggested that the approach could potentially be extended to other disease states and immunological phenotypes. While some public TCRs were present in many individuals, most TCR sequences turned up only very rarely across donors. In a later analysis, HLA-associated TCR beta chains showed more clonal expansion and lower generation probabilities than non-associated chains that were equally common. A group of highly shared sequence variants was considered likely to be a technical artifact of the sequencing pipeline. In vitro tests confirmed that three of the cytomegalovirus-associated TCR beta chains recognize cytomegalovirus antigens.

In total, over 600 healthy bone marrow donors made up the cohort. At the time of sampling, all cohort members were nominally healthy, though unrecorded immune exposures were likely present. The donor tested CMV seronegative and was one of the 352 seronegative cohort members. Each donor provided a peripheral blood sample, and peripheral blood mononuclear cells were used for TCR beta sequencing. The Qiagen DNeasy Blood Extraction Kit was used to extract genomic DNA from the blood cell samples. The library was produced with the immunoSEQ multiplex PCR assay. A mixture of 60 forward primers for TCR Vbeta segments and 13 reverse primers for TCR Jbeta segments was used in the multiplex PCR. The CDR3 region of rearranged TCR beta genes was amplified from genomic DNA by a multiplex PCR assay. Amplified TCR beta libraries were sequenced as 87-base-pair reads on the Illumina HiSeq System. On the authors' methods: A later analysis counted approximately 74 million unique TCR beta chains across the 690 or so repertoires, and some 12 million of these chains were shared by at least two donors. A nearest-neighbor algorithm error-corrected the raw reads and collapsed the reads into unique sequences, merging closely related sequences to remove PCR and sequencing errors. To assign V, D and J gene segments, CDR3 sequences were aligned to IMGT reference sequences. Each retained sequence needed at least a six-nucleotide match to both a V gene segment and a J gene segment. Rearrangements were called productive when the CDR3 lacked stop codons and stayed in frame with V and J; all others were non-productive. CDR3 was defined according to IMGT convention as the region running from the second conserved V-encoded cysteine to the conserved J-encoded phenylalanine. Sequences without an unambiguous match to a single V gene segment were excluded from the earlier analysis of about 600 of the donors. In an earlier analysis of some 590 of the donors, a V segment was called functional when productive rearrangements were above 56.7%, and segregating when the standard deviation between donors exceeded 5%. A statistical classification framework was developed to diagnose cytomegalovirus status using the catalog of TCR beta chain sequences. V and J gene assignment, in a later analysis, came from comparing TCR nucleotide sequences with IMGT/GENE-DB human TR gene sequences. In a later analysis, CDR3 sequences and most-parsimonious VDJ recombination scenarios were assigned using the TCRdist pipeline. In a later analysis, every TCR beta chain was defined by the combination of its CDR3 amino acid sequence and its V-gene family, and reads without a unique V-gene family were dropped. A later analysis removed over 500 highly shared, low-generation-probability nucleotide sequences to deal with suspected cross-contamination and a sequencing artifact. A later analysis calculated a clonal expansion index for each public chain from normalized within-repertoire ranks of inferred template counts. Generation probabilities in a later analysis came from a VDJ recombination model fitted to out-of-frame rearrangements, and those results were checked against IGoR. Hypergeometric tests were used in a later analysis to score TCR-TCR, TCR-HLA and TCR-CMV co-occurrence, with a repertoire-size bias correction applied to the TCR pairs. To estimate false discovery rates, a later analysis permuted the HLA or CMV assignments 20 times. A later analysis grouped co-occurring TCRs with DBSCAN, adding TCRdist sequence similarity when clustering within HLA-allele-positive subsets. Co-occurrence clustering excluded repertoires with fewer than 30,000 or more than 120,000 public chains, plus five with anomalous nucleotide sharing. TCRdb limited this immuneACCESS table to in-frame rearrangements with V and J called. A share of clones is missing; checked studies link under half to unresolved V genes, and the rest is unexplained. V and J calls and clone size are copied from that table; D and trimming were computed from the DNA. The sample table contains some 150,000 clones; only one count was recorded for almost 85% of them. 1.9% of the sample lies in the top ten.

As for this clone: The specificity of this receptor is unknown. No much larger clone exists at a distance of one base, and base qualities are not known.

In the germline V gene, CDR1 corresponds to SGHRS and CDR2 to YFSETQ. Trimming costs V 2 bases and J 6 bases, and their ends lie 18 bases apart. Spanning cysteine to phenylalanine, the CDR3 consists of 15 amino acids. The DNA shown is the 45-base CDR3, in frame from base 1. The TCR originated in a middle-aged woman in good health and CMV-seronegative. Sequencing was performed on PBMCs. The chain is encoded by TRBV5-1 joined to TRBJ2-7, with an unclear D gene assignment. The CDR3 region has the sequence CASSFFTRASGEQYF. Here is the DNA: TGCGCCAGCAGCTTTTTTACTCGCGCCTCCGGCGAGCAGTACTTC.